This T cell receptor (beta chain) was documented in a study of cytomegalovirus exposure and HLA in healthy donors (dated by TCRdb to 2017 to 2019). Regarding the research as a whole: An earlier analysis of roughly 570 of the donors reported 276 Gb of sequence data and 117 million unique TCR beta sequences obtained from around 170 million T cells. In a later genetic analysis, genome-wide SNP genotypes for about 55% of the roughly 700 donors were used, and that subset was treated as a discovery cohort. To predict cytomegalovirus infection status, the study combined high-throughput TCR immunosequencing, statistical association of individual TCRs with disease status, and machine learning. The study used immunosequencing to profile the T cell repertoires of approximately 650 subjects and linked those repertoires to cytomegalovirus serostatus. Along with the roughly 670-subject first cohort, a separate validation cohort of around 110 different subjects was used. Across 300 to 400 genotyped donors of the cohort, an average of roughly 250,000 unique TCR beta nucleotide sequences per donor were sequenced, and 15% to 20% of those sequences were non-productive. Rather than using new phenotypic data, the later analysis identified candidate immune exposures from TCR beta sequences and from how often those sequences occurred across donors. Every discovery cohort repertoire had been produced on one sequencing platform. In an earlier analysis of a few hundred of the donors, high-throughput TCR beta sequencing was used to judge whether each TCR beta V gene segment behaved as functional or pseudogenic. Donor age, sex, ethnicity and CMV serostatus were collected together with the repertoire data. Of the roughly 430 genotyped donors, about 80% fell in the genetic ancestry cluster associated with self-reported Caucasian donors. HLA typing covered class I and class II loci at four-digit resolution. Several DR-DQ haplotypes were treated as single units for association and clustering because of strong linkage in the cohort. Typing coverage differed by locus: A, B, C, DRB1 and DQB1 were typed in roughly 629-640 donors, DQA1 in roughly 500, DPA1 in some 610, and DPB1 in around 490. In a later analysis, previously published TCR beta repertoires from about 670 donors were re-analyzed and high-resolution HLA genotyping was added so that TCR occurrence patterns could be studied. The aim of the study was to test whether cataloging public T cell receptors could identify signatures of past pathogen exposure. An early release that covered fewer than 750 HLA-typed donors contained around 300 gigabases of sequencing data and tens of millions of unique TCR sequences. The research as a whole found: A later analysis found that most CMV-associated TCR beta chains appeared HLA-restricted, with HLA associations seemingly driven largely by CMV exposure. A later genetic analysis reported fewer N-insertions in productive TCRs among donors in an Asian-associated ancestry cluster than the roughly 700-donor mean. Immune exposure information for the cohort was limited to CMV serostatus. Sequencing depth was assumed to be roughly uniform across donors in the presence/absence analyses, though that assumption may not hold. V-gene and J-gene trimming of TCR beta chains was associated with a missense DCLRE1C variant in a later genetic analysis, and the association was replicated in an independent cohort. Because some donors lacked HLA typing at each locus, the association tests relied only on the typed subset. In a later analysis, 16,951 TCR beta sequences were associated with specific HLA alleles at a false discovery rate of 0.05. In the study, roughly 160 TCR beta chains were listed as associated with cytomegalovirus. In a later analysis, several top co-occurrence clusters were reported to appear linked to parvovirus B19, influenza, CMV and Epstein-Barr virus. A cluster of highly shared sequence variants was judged likely to represent a technical artifact of the sequencing pipeline. Strong co-occurrence of HLA alleles, especially DR and DQ, made assigning TCR associations to individual alleles difficult. This cohort had only TCR beta chains sequenced, and the lack of alpha or paired-chain data limited which features could be detected. In a later analysis, the rate of TCR association differed among HLA loci, with DRB1 alleles having the most associated TCRs and HLA-C alleles having the fewest. The 87-base-pair reads could not distinguish some IMGT-functional V segments, including TRBV6-2 and TRBV6-3, so those segments were excluded. In a later analysis, HLA-associated TCR beta chains showed more clonal expansion and lower generation probabilities than non-associated chains that were equally common. A further reported finding was that TCR beta sequences accurately predicted the HLA-A and HLA-B alleles for most subjects in the first cohort. In an earlier analysis of under 600 of the donors, most TCR beta V segments were observed in productive rearrangements about 90% or about 30% of the time, broadly matching IMGT annotations. About 17 rarely observed V segments, including chromosome 9 orphons, were excluded from the earlier analysis of 550 to 700 of the donors because counts were too low. A few of the identified cytomegalovirus-associated TCR beta chains were confirmed in vitro to be specific for cytomegalovirus antigens. According to the authors, the approach could potentially be generalized to other disease states and immunological phenotypes. Linkage disequilibrium might explain the correlated functional status among segregating V segments, but an unknown experimental factor could not be excluded. The classifier was reported to diagnose cytomegalovirus status with high specificity and sensitivity in both the original and validation cohorts. Most TCR sequences were seen in very few donors, while some public TCRs were found in many individuals.

Library generation was performed with the immunoSEQ multiplex PCR assay. For the multiplex PCR, a mixture combining 60 forward primers for TCR Vbeta segments and 13 reverse primers for TCR Jbeta segments was used. The CDR3 region of rearranged TCR beta genes was amplified from genomic DNA with a multiplex PCR assay. The amplified TCR beta libraries were sequenced on the Illumina HiSeq System as 87-base-pair reads. Turning to the authors' computational methods: A later analysis tallied around 80 million unique TCR beta chains across the 640 or so repertoires, and 10 million to 11 million of those chains were shared by two or more donors. Raw reads were error-corrected and collapsed into unique sequences by a nearest-neighbor algorithm in which closely related sequences were merged to remove PCR and sequencing errors. CDR3 sequences were aligned to IMGT reference sequences to assign V, D and J gene segments. For a sequence to be retained, at least a six-nucleotide match to both a V gene segment and a J gene segment was required. Rearrangements were called productive when the CDR3 lacked stop codons and stayed in frame with V and J; all others were non-productive. CDR3 was defined by IMGT convention, running from the second conserved V-encoded cysteine to the conserved J-encoded phenylalanine. Sequences without an unambiguous match to a single V gene segment were excluded from the earlier analysis of 500 to 700 of the donors. An earlier analysis of almost 600 of the donors classified V segments as functional when productive rearrangements were above 56.7% and as segregating when the standard deviation between donors was above 5%. A statistical classification framework was built for diagnosing cytomegalovirus status from the catalog of TCR beta chain sequences. A later analysis assigned V and J genes by comparing TCR nucleotide sequences with IMGT/GENE-DB human TR gene sequences. Using the TCRdist pipeline, a later analysis assigned CDR3 sequences along with most-parsimonious VDJ recombination scenarios. In a later analysis, every TCR beta chain was defined by the combination of its CDR3 amino acid sequence and its V-gene family, and reads without a unique V-gene family were dropped. A later analysis removed 600 or so highly shared, low-generation-probability nucleotide sequences to deal with suspected cross-contamination and a sequencing artifact. A later analysis calculated a clonal expansion index for each public chain from normalized within-repertoire ranks of inferred template counts. In a later analysis, generation probabilities were computed using a VDJ recombination model fitted to out-of-frame rearrangements, and the results were checked against IGoR. A later analysis scored TCR-TCR, TCR-HLA and TCR-CMV co-occurrence with hypergeometric tests, applying a repertoire-size bias correction to TCR pairs. In a later analysis, false discovery rates were estimated by permuting HLA or CMV assignments 20 times. In a later analysis, co-occurring TCRs were grouped using DBSCAN, and TCRdist sequence similarity was added for clustering within HLA-allele-positive subsets. Repertoires with fewer than 30,000 or more than 120,000 public chains, plus five repertoires with anomalous nucleotide sharing, were excluded from co-occurrence clustering. Here the immuneACCESS table is served through TCRdb, limited to in-frame sequences with V and J called. Missing clones are a known gap in these copies; in checked studies unresolved V genes cover under half, and the rest lacks a known reason. From that table come the V and J calls and clone size; the DNA was used to work out D and trimming. The sample contains 30,000 to 40,000 clones, roughly 88% of them found a single time. The ten largest account for around 3.6% of the sample.

Per the germline V gene (reference sequence), WNHNN is the CDR1 and SYGVQD is the CDR2. V is pared back by 6 bases and J by 9 bases, with 6 bases lying between the germline termini. The CDR3 numbers 9 residues from cysteine through phenylalanine. Kept here is only the CDR3 DNA, which spans 27 bases and is read in frame from base 1. Concerning this clone itself: No cognate antigen has been identified for it. Base qualities are not at hand, and no much larger clone is one base apart.

The cohort was made up of roughly 670 healthy bone marrow donors. At the time of sampling, all cohort members were nominally healthy, though unrecorded immune exposures were likely present. The donor was CMV seronegative and was included in the group of a few hundred seronegative cohort members. A peripheral blood sample was provided by each donor, and peripheral blood mononuclear cells were used for TCR beta sequencing. Genomic DNA extraction from the blood cell samples was performed with the Qiagen DNeasy Blood Extraction Kit. The receptor's source is a woman aged 18-35 years in good health and CMV-seronegative. The chain links TRBV10-1 with TRBJ2-7; the D gene identity is not certain. The sequencing input was PBMCs. The CDR3 in this case is CASRSGQYF. In nucleotides, the sequence is TGCGCCAGCAGGTCAGGGCAGTACTTC.